This paragraph covers one TCR beta chain sequence. Its recognized antigen is unknown. Within one base of it there is no much larger clone, and no base qualities were kept. V and J lose 7 bases and 8 bases, and a span of 21 bases separates them. There are 14 amino acids in the CDR3, from cysteine to phenylalanine inclusive. The kept DNA is CDR3 alone, 42 bases in frame from the first base. The germline V gene yields SQVTM for CDR1 and ANQGSEA for CDR2. CD8 naive samples were CD45RO-negative cells positively selected for CCR7, giving a CD45RA+CCR7+ population that excluded TemRA cells. Donors were healthy HIV-negative adults with no recently reported acute infections or vaccinations. Only Caucasian adults living in Nashville, Tennessee, USA were represented among the donors. Blood was obtained by leukapheresis, after which PBMCs were separated by Ficoll-Histopaque density gradient centrifugation and cryopreserved in liquid nitrogen vapor phase. Analytical flow cytometry was used to check the purity and quantity of every magnetically sorted T cell population. From each sorted fraction, genomic DNA was isolated and quantified by UV absorbance on a Nanodrop 2000c.

The sample is drawn from a study of shared clonotypes between healthy human individuals (dated by TCRdb to the early 2020s). With respect to the entire study: The cohort included a few men and a couple of women between 18 and 49 years of age. For each donor, CD4 naive and CD4 memory were each given three plates, CD8 naive was given two plates, and CD8 memory was given one plate. To estimate repertoire size and how much clonotype sharing occurs between individuals, the study deeply sequenced the blood TCR repertoires of five healthy adults. Libraries were prepared and TCR repertoires were sequenced by different laboratories using diverse techniques, in order to increase sequencing depth and limit assay-specific biases. Each donor's leukapheresis produced roughly between roughly 0.85 and 9.5 billion PBMCs.

Using the deep immunoSEQ assay, multiplex PCR amplified TCR CDR3 regions from genomic DNA. Genomic DNA extracted from each cell subset was distributed evenly over all wells of several immunoSEQ 96-well plates, and each plate served as one replicate. For sorted subsets, each replicate PCR was loaded with approximately 0.2 ug genomic DNA, equivalent to approximately 33,000 T cell genomes. Purified libraries were measured with a Qubit 3.0 fluorometer, size-checked on a Bioanalyzer 2100, and measured again with the KAPA Library Quantification kit. A separate single-read 150-cycle Illumina NextSeq 550 flow cell was used to sequence each immunoSEQ 96-well plate. The source study handled its data this way. Because the immunoSEQ output included only junctional sequences and no quality scores, the filtering could not be the same as the filtering used for full-length reads. Sequences were annotated with PyIR, a Python wrapper for IgBLAST v1.9, using IMGT germline references to assign V/J genes and CDR3. Reads with weak V/J assignments (E-value above 1e-6), missing CDR3, stop codons, out-of-frame junctions, or ambiguous translated residues were removed. V3J clonotypes were defined by identical inferred V gene, J gene, and CDR3 amino acid sequence. Percentage overlap between repertoires was computed as shared unique clonotypes divided by the size of the smaller repertoire. Richness of each repertoire was evaluated using RTK rarefaction, the Chao1 estimator, and Recon v2.1 estimates of unobserved clonotypes. OLGA was used to compute generation probabilities for all TCRbeta clonotypes that the gDNA method yielded from a few donors. Sourced from immuneACCESS, this table was stored by TCRdb with only in-frame sequences that have V and J called. A share of the clones is absent; for the studies checked, an unresolved V gene accounts for under half, and the remainder has no known explanation. V and J calls and clone size are those listed in that table; D and trimming were worked out from the DNA. The sample table lists roughly 850,000 clones, about 97% of them with a count of one. About 0.21% of the sample comes from the top ten.

What the work shows at the level of the full study, not this receptor alone: Incomplete sequencing was indicated by rarefaction of sorted-subset datasets, despite the large sequencing depth. Naive subsets generally had larger estimated clonotype richness than memory subsets did. About 5% of naive CD4, 3.5% of naive CD8, roughly 2.4% of memory CD4, and more than 0.35% of memory CD8 clonotypes were shared across four donors. The small number of donors limited the genetic and exposure-history diversity represented. Higher generation probabilities were observed for clonotypes shared by all four sorted-subset donors than for non-shared clonotypes. Sampling was restricted to blood, and TCR repertoires in tissues likely differ from the TCR repertoires found in blood. Based on pairwise subsampling, the degree of clonotype sharing among donors was expected to be affected by sequencing depth.

The V gene is TRBV29-1 and the J gene is TRBJ2-1; the D region is possibly TRBD1 or TRBD2, each matching across 5 bases. This clonotype was sampled from a man aged 25-40 years in good health. Sequenced: naive CD8+ T cells sorted from blood. This sample's cell subset or site label indicates: CD45RA+CCR7+. For the CDR3, the sequence is CSAEGQGAIYEQFF. The base sequence is TGCAGCGCCGAGGGGCAGGGTGCCATCTATGAGCAGTTCTTC.